These T cell receptor beta chains were read from a single sample in a study of PD-1 blockade in mismatch repair-deficient tumors. The data were produced by immunoSEQ multiplex PCR, yet TCRdb's version contains in-frame clones alone and is incomplete. Seen here are under 95,000 clones, 80% to 90% observed once, and the top ten hold less than 6.5%. The sequencing here drew on peripheral blood, taken 44 weeks after starting pembrolizumab. These receptors all come from an adult with mismatch repair-deficient cancer. Both conserved end residues are part of each CDR3. The order of the fields is V gene, clone size, D gene, J gene, CDR3 protein, CDR3 DNA. D genes are given only for firm matches. The size entry is marked missing in some rows and otherwise reads once, few, many or a size class.

TRBV19,-,TRBD2,TRBJ2-3,CASGLAGADTQYF,TGTGCCAGTGGACTAGCGGGAGCAGATACGCAGTATTTT
TRBV11-2,many,-,TRBJ1-1,CASSYRPGGENTEAFF,TGTGCCAGCAGCTACCGGCCGGGTGGGGAGAACACTGAAGCTTTCTTT
TRBV5-1,-,TRBD2,TRBJ2-5,CASSQGLAGGSETQYF,TGCGCCAGCAGCCAGGGACTAGCGGGAGGTTCAGAGACCCAGTACTTC
TRBV2,-,-,TRBJ1-5,CASSPLVQVEISNQPQHF,TGTGCCAGCAGTCCCCTGGTACAGGTGGAAATAAGCAATCAGCCCCAGCATTTT
TRBV19,-,-,TRBJ2-3,CASSGDAGTSTDTQYF,TGTGCCAGTAGTGGTGATGCGGGTACTAGCACAGATACGCAGTATTTT
TRBV18,once,-,TRBJ2-5,CASSPETGQETQYF,TGTGCCAGCTCACCTGAGACAGGACAAGAGACCCAGTACTTC
TRBV6-1,-,-,TRBJ2-7,CASSEGLENEQYF,TGTGCCAGCAGTGAAGGCTTAGAAAACGAGCAGTACTTC
TRBV2,few,-,TRBJ1-1,CASIRTRDTEAFF,TGTGCCAGCATCCGTACTCGGGACACTGAAGCTTTCTTT
TRBV6-1,many,TRBD1,TRBJ1-5,CASSEGQGRGNQPQHF,TGTGCCAGCAGTGAAGGACAGGGTCGTGGCAATCAGCCCCAGCATTTT
TRBV6-1,-,-,TRBJ2-7,CASSEARRLLGEQYF,TGTGCCAGCAGTGAAGCGCGTCGACTCCTCGGCGAGCAGTACTTC
TRBV19,-,TRBD1,TRBJ1-1,CASRTSGQGIPEAFF,TGTGCCAGTAGGACTTCGGGACAGGGGATTCCTGAAGCTTTCTTT
TRBV6-5,-,-,TRBJ1-2,CASSPQGVDNYGYTF,TGTGCCAGCAGTCCACAGGGAGTAGATAACTATGGCTACACCTTC
TRBV10-3,once,TRBD1,TRBJ1-2,CAISESRGLYTF,TGTGCCATCAGTGAGTCCAGGGGGCTTTACACCTTC
TRBV11-2,-,TRBD1,TRBJ2-2,CASSFIRGPGELFF,TGTGCCAGCAGCTTCATCAGGGGGCCCGGGGAGCTGTTTTTT
TRBV30,-,-,TRBJ2-7,CAWKTGNGQYF,TGTGCCTGGAAGACCGGCAATGGGCAGTACTTC
TRBV18,-,-,TRBJ2-1,CASSPQAYSYNEQFF,TGTGCCAGCTCACCACAAGCGTACTCCTACAATGAGCAGTTCTTC
TRBV15,-,-,TRBJ1-4,CATSRVSGRGSEKLFF,TGTGCCACCAGCAGAGTTTCAGGCAGGGGTTCTGAAAAACTGTTTTTT
TRBV6-1,-,-,TRBJ1-2,CASRGRHGGYTF,TGTGCCAGCAGGGGCAGGCACGGGGGCTACACCTTC
TRBV28,-,-,TRBJ2-7,CASREDSSYEQYF,TGTGCCAGCAGGGAGGACAGCTCCTACGAGCAGTACTTC
TRBV13,few,-,TRBJ2-7,CASSSSSSTYEQYF,TGTGCCAGCAGCTCCTCCTCCTCAACCTACGAGCAGTACTTC
TRBV5-4,-,TRBD1,TRBJ1-1,CASSSQGSTEAFF,TGTGCCAGCAGCTCACAGGGGAGCACTGAAGCTTTCTTT
TRBV5-1,-,TRBD2,TRBJ2-1,CASSPGLAGGISYNEQFF,TGCGCCAGCAGCCCGGGACTAGCGGGAGGGATATCCTACAATGAGCAGTTCTTC
TRBV21-1,-,-,TRBJ2-2,CASSKGASGSAGELFF,TGTGCCAGCAGCAAGGGGGCTAGCGGGAGCGCCGGGGAGCTGTTTTTT
TRBV6-6,-,-,TRBJ1-5,CASNQQGLEPQHF,TGTGCCAGCAACCAACAGGGTCTCGAGCCCCAGCATTTT
TRBV19,few,-,TRBJ1-5,CASTHRGTSNQPQHF,TGTGCCAGTACCCACCGGGGGACAAGCAATCAGCCCCAGCATTTT
TRBV27,few,TRBD1,TRBJ1-5,CASRGTGLNQPQHF,TGTGCCAGCAGGGGGACAGGCCTCAATCAGCCCCAGCATTTT
TRBV15,-,-,TRBJ2-5,CATSKQKETQYF,TGTGCCACCAGCAAGCAGAAGGAGACCCAGTACTTC
TRBV19,-,TRBD1,TRBJ1-1,CASSIRGQGPYAEAFF,TGTGCCAGTAGTATTCGGGGACAGGGACCGTATGCTGAAGCTTTCTTT
TRBV27,-,-,TRBJ1-2,CASSLGPGGGYTF,TGTGCCAGCAGTTTAGGGCCTGGGGGCGGCTACACCTTC
TRBV6-6,-,TRBD1,TRBJ2-7,CASSYSYRGLGEQYF,TGTGCCAGCAGTTACTCGTACAGGGGTTTGGGCGAGCAGTACTTC
TRBV14,-,TRBD1,TRBJ1-3,CASSQGQGRTGNTIYF,TGTGCCAGCAGCCAAGGACAGGGGAGAACTGGAAACACCATATATTTT
TRBV11-3,-,-,TRBJ1-1,CASQGMNTEAFF,TGTGCCAGCCAGGGAATGAACACTGAAGCTTTCTTT
TRBV6-4,once,-,TRBJ2-1,CASSEIQGGGQFF,TGTGCCAGCAGTGAGATACAGGGTGGTGGGCAGTTCTTC
TRBV9,once,-,TRBJ1-3,CASSALGHSGNTIYF,TGTGCCAGCAGCGCTTTGGGTCACTCTGGAAACACCATATATTTT
TRBV28,-,-,TRBJ2-1,CASKRELNEQFF,TGTGCCAGCAAGAGGGAGTTAAATGAGCAGTTCTTC
TRBV15,-,TRBD1,TRBJ1-2,CATSRGQSGTGQDGYTF,TGTGCCACCAGCAGGGGTCAGTCCGGGACAGGGCAGGATGGCTACACCTTC
TRBV9,once,TRBD1,TRBJ2-1,CASSAGQGAYNEQFF,TGTGCCAGCAGCGCAGGACAGGGGGCCTACAATGAGCAGTTCTTC
TRBV7-3,-,-,TRBJ2-1,CASSQGSGEQFF,TGTGCCAGCAGTCAGGGGAGTGGGGAGCAGTTCTTC
TRBV11-2,-,-,TRBJ2-5,CASSPKIGTQYF,TGTGCCAGCAGCCCGAAGATAGGGACCCAGTACTTC
TRBV30,-,-,TRBJ2-5,CAWSAKGTETQYF,TGTGCCTGGAGTGCAAAAGGGACAGAGACCCAGTACTTC
TRBV5-6,-,TRBD1,TRBJ2-5,CASSKTGVETQYF,TGTGCCAGCAGCAAGACAGGGGTCGAGACCCAGTACTTC
TRBV19,-,-,TRBJ1-1,CASNENTEAFF,TGTGCCAGTAACGAGAACACTGAAGCTTTCTTT
TRBV5-5,-,-,TRBJ2-2,CASSPRALNTGELFF,TGTGCCAGCAGCCCCCGGGCCCTGAACACCGGGGAGCTGTTTTTT
TRBV6-1,once,-,TRBJ1-4,CASSRSRDRGEKLFF,TGTGCCAGCAGTCGAAGCCGGGACCGAGGGGAAAAACTGTTTTTT
TRBV5-8,-,-,TRBJ1-1,CASSLGRGSGTEAFF,TGTGCCAGCAGCTTGGGGAGGGGATCCGGCACTGAAGCTTTCTTT
TRBV6-6,once,-,TRBJ2-5,CASQGPKTQYF,TGTGCCAGCCAGGGGCCCAAGACCCAGTACTTC
TRBV19,-,TRBD2,TRBJ2-1,CASARTSELGEQFF,TGTGCCAGTGCCCGGACTAGCGAATTAGGTGAGCAGTTCTTC
TRBV6-6,-,TRBD2,TRBJ2-5,CASSYSALAGETQYF,TGTGCCAGCAGTTACTCGGCACTAGCGGGGGAGACCCAGTACTTC
TRBV12-5,-,TRBD2,TRBJ2-1,CASGIRTSGEQFF,TGTGCTAGTGGTATACGGACTAGCGGGGAGCAGTTCTTC
TRBV27,-,-,TRBJ1-1,CASSLHLGNTEAFF,TGTGCCAGCAGTTTACATCTCGGGAACACTGAAGCTTTCTTT
TRBV7-3,-,-,TRBJ2-1,CASSLLANSYNEQFF,TGTGCCAGCAGTCTTCTAGCCAACTCCTACAATGAGCAGTTCTTC
TRBV5-4,-,-,TRBJ2-3,CASSLRQSTDTQYF,TGTGCCAGCAGCTTGAGACAGAGCACAGATACGCAGTATTTT
TRBV10-3,-,-,TRBJ1-4,CAISDEGTTNEKLFF,TGTGCCATCAGTGATGAAGGAACAACTAATGAAAAACTGTTTTTT
TRBV7-9,-,-,TRBJ2-6,CASSPVTVHSGANVLTF,TGTGCCAGCAGCCCCGTGACAGTACACTCTGGGGCCAACGTCCTGACTTTC
TRBV15,-,-,TRBJ2-7,CATSRDLSYEQYF,TGTGCCACCAGCAGAGATTTGAGTTACGAGCAGTACTTC